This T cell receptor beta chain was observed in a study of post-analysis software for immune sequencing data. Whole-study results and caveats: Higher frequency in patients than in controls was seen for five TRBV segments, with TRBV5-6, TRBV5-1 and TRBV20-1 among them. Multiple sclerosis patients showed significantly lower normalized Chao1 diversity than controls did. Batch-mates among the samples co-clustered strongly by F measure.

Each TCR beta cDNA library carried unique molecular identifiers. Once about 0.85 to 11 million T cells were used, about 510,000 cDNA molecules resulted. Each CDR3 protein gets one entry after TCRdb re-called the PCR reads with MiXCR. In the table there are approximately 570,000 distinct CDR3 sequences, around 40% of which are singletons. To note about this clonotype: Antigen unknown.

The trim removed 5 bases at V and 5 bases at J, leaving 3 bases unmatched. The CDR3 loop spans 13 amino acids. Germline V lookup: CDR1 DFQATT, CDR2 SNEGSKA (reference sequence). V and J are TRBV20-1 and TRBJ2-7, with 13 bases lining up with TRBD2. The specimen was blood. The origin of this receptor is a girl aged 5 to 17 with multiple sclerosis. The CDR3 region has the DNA TGCAGTGCTCGAGGACTAGCGGGAGACGAGCAGTACTTC. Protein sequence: CSARGLAGDEQYF.